The sequence of this TCR beta chain was determined in a study of T-cell reconstitution after alpha-beta-depleted transplantation in children (dated by TCRdb to about 2016). The study in broad terms: The study quantitatively tracked T-cell immune reconstitution after TCRalphabeta/CD19-depleted allogeneic hematopoietic cell transplantation in children using TCR repertoire profiling.

CDR1 SGHRS and CDR2 YFSETQ were looked up in the germline V gene. There are 14 amino acids in the CDR3, from cysteine to phenylalanine inclusive. Of all the DNA, just the CDR3 is kept, 42 bases in frame from base 1. V gives up 10 bases and J gives up 2 bases, and the segment between their germline ends measures 16 bases. Comment on this clonotype: What this receptor recognizes is not known. There are no base qualities to consult, and no much larger clone falls within one base.

The library came from PCR. The sequencer was an Illumina HiSeq 2500. TCR library preparation used molecular barcoding, with unique molecular identifiers applied to normalize quantification of the TCRbeta repertoire. TCRdb took the public reads, trimmed them with fastp at Q25, ran MiXCR for clone calling and kept in-frame beta chains. Rows are unified per CDR3 protein, each entry keeping the most common DNA and genes. Within this sample are about 480,000 distinct CDR3 sequences, with approximately 12% of them counted one time only. The ten largest clonotypes hold about 5.6% of the sample. This TCR came from a human donor who donated a stem cell graft to a child with combined immunodeficiency. Recombination linked TRBV5-1 to TRBJ2-1; TRBD2 is a weak D gene call, 7 bases matching. The sample consisted of PBMCs from the stem cell graft donor, taken from the stem cell graft. In nucleotides, the sequence is TGCGCCGGGTCTGAGGGGGGGCCCTACAATGAGCAGTTCTTC. Its protein is CAGSEGGPYNEQFF.